What follows are 14 T cell receptor beta chains derived from one specimen sequenced in a study of T cell changes during pregnancy in multiple sclerosis. Some clones are missing from TCRdb's copy, which holds only in-frame ones; the method was immunoSEQ multiplex PCR. The data show more than 15,000 clones, with approximately 88% seen just once and about a sixth held by the top ten. The sample here was CD8+ T cells from peripheral blood mononuclear cells, taken in the third trimester of pregnancy. These receptors were taken from a female donor in good health, enrolled as a control in a pregnancy study.

The rearrangement uses TRBV4-3 and TRBJ2-5; 9 bases line up with TRBD2. Trimming cost V 4 bases and J 12 bases; bases outside gene matches: 15. Germline-derived CDR1 and CDR2 are LGHNA and YSLEER. CDR3 length: 15 residues. The CDR3 region is CASSPFYRASGEKYF. The CDR3 DNA reads as TGCGCCAGCAGCCCGTTCTACCGGGCTAGCGGGGAGAAGTACTTC.

The V gene is TRBV27, the J gene TRBJ1-1; D unclear. The V gene's germline CDR1 is MNHEY and CDR2 SMNVEV (reference sequence). Trimming shortened V by 0 bases and J by 1 base, and 18 bases separated the two germline ends. CDR3 length: 18 residues. DNA of the CDR3: TGTGCCAGCAGTTTATCAACCCCACGAGGCTTGGAGAACACTGAAGCTTTCTTT. It yields the protein CASSLSTPRGLENTEAFF.

The V gene is TRBV27, the J gene TRBJ2-3; D gene uncertain. The germline CDR1 and CDR2 sequences are MNHEY and SMNVEV (reference sequence). The CDR3 length is 15 residues. The ends were cut back, 7 bases at V and 3 bases at J, with 17 bases in the middle. The CDR3 sequence is CASTIGAHPTDTQYF. The CDR3 DNA reads TGTGCCAGCACTATCGGAGCCCATCCGACAGATACGCAGTATTTT.

Concerning this clone: Different DNA sequences within this sample yield the same CDR3. The rearrangement links TRBV15 to TRBJ2-7; a possible D gene is TRBD1 (5 bases). CDR3 length: 14 amino acids. Trimming left V 1 base short and J 3 bases short, with 10 bases between. Germline V gene sequence: CDR1 LNHNV, CDR2 YYDKDF (reference sequence). For the CDR3, the DNA is TGTGCCACCAGCAGAGCGGGCAGGGACTACGAGCAGTACTTC. Its translation: CATSRAGRDYEQYF.

The J gene is TRBJ2-1, the V gene TRBV9; 13 bases fit TRBD2. J gave up 5 bases and V 3 bases, and 2 bases lay outside the gene matches. The CDR3 contains 15 residues. Germline values: CDR1 SGDLS, CDR2 YYNGEE. The CDR3 coding sequence is TGTGCCAGCAGCGCCGGACTAGCGGGAGACAATGAGCAGTTCTTC. This codes for CASSAGLAGDNEQFF.

This chain links TRBV30 with TRBJ2-3; tentatively, D is TRBD1 (6 bases). Germline CDR1 reads GTSNPN; CDR2 reads SVGIG (reference sequence). This CDR3 spans 15 amino acids. V gave up 7 bases and J gave up 3 bases, with 20 bases separating them. The chain's CDR3 is CAFVWGQGSTDTQYF. The DNA of the CDR3 is TGTGCCTTCGTTTGGGGGCAGGGTAGTACAGATACGCAGTATTTT.

The chain links TRBV14 to TRBJ2-7; 10 bases align to TRBD2. Germline V gene data show CDR1 as SGHDN and CDR2 as FVKESK. V lost 4 bases, J lost 9 bases, and 12 bases stayed unmatched. The CDR3 runs to 15 residues. CDR3 protein: CASSPPGTSAFGQYF. The CDR3 region has the DNA TGTGCCAGCAGCCCCCCCGGGACTAGCGCCTTCGGGCAGTACTTC.

The chain carries TRBV4-3 and TRBJ2-7; maybe TRBD2 (6 bases). There are 16 residues in the CDR3. Per germline, CDR1 LGHNA and CDR2 YSLEER. V lost 0 bases and J 5 bases, leaving 17 bases between the germline ends. This CDR3 reads CASSQDKEGRYDEQYF. CDR3 in DNA: TGCGCCAGCAGCCAAGATAAGGAGGGGAGGTACGACGAGCAGTACTTC.

The genes are TRBV7-8 and TRBJ2-7; D is possibly TRBD2 (5 bases). The CDR3 is 14 residues long. The V end was cut by 8 bases, the J end by 3 bases, with 17 bases between. CDR1 and CDR2 (germline): SGHVS, FQNEAQ. This CDR3 is CASLLMDGNYEQYF. The CDR3 coding sequence is TGTGCCAGCCTACTAATGGACGGGAACTACGAGCAGTACTTC. Full variable domain (remainder filled in from reference TRBV7-8 and TRBJ2-7): GAGVSQSPRYKVAKRGQDVALRCDPISGHVSLFWYQQALGQGPEFLTYFQNEAQLDKSGLPSDRFFAERPEGSVSTLKIQRTQQEDSAVYLCASLLMDGNYEQYFGPGTRLTVT.

The chain joins TRBV7-2 to TRBJ1-3; D ambiguous. Trimming removed 5 bases from V and 0 bases from J, with 14 bases in between. Germline V gene data show CDR1 as SGHTA and CDR2 as FQGNSA. The CDR3 is 16 residues long. The CDR3 DNA sequence: TGTGCCAGCAGCCGGGGAGGGTTTGGCTCTGGAAACACCATATATTTT. Translation: CASSRGGFGSGNTIYF.

This clone appeared a single time. The chain combines TRBV5-4 with TRBJ2-5; D is possibly TRBD1 (5 bases). There are 12 residues in the CDR3. The germline V and J ends were trimmed by 5 bases and 4 bases, with 9 bases remaining between them. CDR1 and CDR2 (germline): SGHNT, YYREEE (reference sequence). The CDR3 nucleotides are TGTGCCAGCAGGAAGGACATAGAGACCCAGTACTTC. This codes for CASRKDIETQYF.

The chain joins TRBV9 to TRBJ2-5; TRBD1 might be the D (6 bases). The J call may be in error: the DNA end matches TRBJ2-7 better. Looked up from germline, CDR1 is SGDLS and CDR2 is YYNGEE. The CDR3 totals 14 residues. CDR3 bases: TGTGCCAGCAGCGGTCGGGACAACTCCTACGAGCAGTACTTC. This sequence encodes CASSGRDNSYEQYF.

This clone was detected once. This chain connects TRBV5-1 to TRBJ2-7; TRBD1 aligns across 8 bases. Germline trimming cut 4 bases from V and 0 bases from J; bases unmatched to any gene: 6. This CDR3 comprises 15 residues. Per the germline V gene, CDR1 is SGHRS and CDR2 is YFSETQ. The CDR3 coding sequence is TGCGCCAGCAGCCAGGGGGACAGGCACTCCTACGAGCAGTACTTC. Protein sequence: CASSQGDRHSYEQYF.

The V gene is TRBV5-6, the J gene TRBJ2-7; D call uncertain. The CDR3 spans 14 residues. The ends were cut back, 4 bases at V and 4 bases at J, with 15 bases in the middle. CDR1 SGHDT and CDR2 YYEEEE come from the germline V gene. The CDR3 sequence is CASSPTLWAYEQYF. DNA for the CDR3: TGTGCCAGCAGCCCAACCCTCTGGGCTTACGAGCAGTACTTC.